These 9 T cell receptor beta chains came from one sample sequenced in a study of T cells in Graves' hyperthyroidism and ophthalmopathy. TCR beta CDR3 regions were amplified from RNA transcripts. Using the HTBI primer set, a first-round RT-PCR was run on the TCR CDR3. TCRdb passed the multiplex PCR reads through MiXCR, listing each CDR3 protein once. This sample has a few hundred thousand distinct CDR3 sequences, with 14% found just once. Sequencing used blood. The source of these receptors is a woman between 25 and 40 years old with Graves' ophthalmopathy.

This clonotype appeared a few times. The chain has TRBV10-3 and TRBJ2-3, with TRBD2 identical over 10 bases. The CDR3 has 16 residues. From germline, CDR1 is ENHRY and CDR2 SYGVKD. Losses at the gene ends were 3 bases for V and 1 base for J; bases not matched to a gene: 4. CDR3 sequence (DNA): TGTGCCATCAGTGAAACTAGCGGGGCCCGCACAGATACGCAGTATTTT. Translation gives CAISETSGARTDTQYF.

In its sample, this clonotype was seen many times. The chain is built from TRBV7-8 and TRBJ2-1, with D possibly TRBD2 on 7 matching bases. Trimming pared 5 bases from V and 8 bases from J, leaving 25 bases between. The germline V gene encodes CDR1 SGHVS and CDR2 FQNEAQ. The CDR3 extends over 17 amino acids. CDR3 in DNA: TGTGCCAGCAGCCCGCGAGGGGGGCGGGGGCTCCGGGATGAGCAGTTCTTC. Its protein is CASSPRGGRGLRDEQFF.

This clonotype was counted at least ten times. This rearrangement joins TRBV20-1 to TRBJ2-7, with 7 bases that match TRBD1. This CDR3 is built from 13 residues. J was trimmed by 4 bases and V by 6 bases; bases with no gene match: 9. Germline V CDR1 and CDR2: DFQATT, SNEGSKA (reference sequence). This CDR3 reads CSALQGVIYEQYF. The CDR3 region has the DNA TGCAGTGCCCTTCAGGGGGTAATATACGAGCAGTACTTC.

In this sample, this clonotype turned up many times. This sequence joins TRBV2 and TRBJ1-5; D is undetermined. Trimming removed 4 bases from V and 0 bases from J, with 13 bases in between. The CDR3 spans 16 residues. CDR1 is SNHLY and CDR2 is FYNNEI in the germline V gene. CDR3 DNA: TGTGCCAGCAGTGTTGCAGTACCTTATAGCAATCAGCCCCAGCATTTT. This codes for CASSVAVPYSNQPQHF.

For this clonotype: Possible read error: a much larger clone is one base away. The chain uses TRBV12-3 or TRBV12-4 and TRBJ2-3; no clear D gene. The CDR3 extends over 15 amino acids. The CDR3 is CARSFLGSGTDTQYF. CDR3 coding DNA: TGTGCCCGCAGTTTTTTGGGGTCGGGCACAGATACGCAGTATTTT.

This clonotype occurred a few times. V gene TRBV20-1 combines with J gene TRBJ2-2; D not certain. From germline, CDR1 is DFQATT and CDR2 SNEGSKA (reference sequence). Between the trimmed V and J ends, which lost 1 base and 0 bases, there was a span of 9 bases. The CDR3 runs to 15 residues. The CDR3 nucleotides read TGCAGTGCTAGAGTGGTATATTCGAACACCGGGGAGCTGTTTTTT. Translated, it gives CSARVVYSNTGELFF.

This clonotype showed up many times. V usage is TRBV5-5 and J usage is TRBJ2-2; D is unresolved. The CDR3 has 17 residues. In germline, CDR1 is SGHKS, CDR2 YYEKEE (reference sequence). V was shortened by 4 bases and J by 6 bases, with 22 bases between the two germline ends. Here the CDR3 DNA reads TGTGCCAGCAGCCACCAGTTGGTCGGTTATATTGCCGGGGAGCTGTTTTTT. It specifies CASSHQLVGYIAGELFF.

The rearrangement joins TRBV6-1 to TRBJ2-7; no firm D call. The CDR3 is 14 residues long. Germline V CDR1 and CDR2: MNHNS, SASEGT. V dropped 4 bases and J dropped 0 bases, with 10 bases sitting between them. The CDR3 DNA follows: TGTGCCAGCAGTGGGGATCCGAGCTCCTACGAGCAGTACTTC. Protein product: CASSGDPSSYEQYF.

This clonotype came up many times. This sequence joins TRBV6-1 and TRBJ2-7; 10 nucleotides match TRBD1. Germline CDR1 is MNHNS and CDR2 is SASEGT. V lost 3 bases, J lost 1 base, and 0 bases stayed unmatched. The CDR3 has 14 amino acids. The CDR3 is CASSEDRGSYEQYF. In DNA, the CDR3 is TGTGCCAGCAGTGAGGACAGGGGGTCCTACGAGCAGTACTTC.